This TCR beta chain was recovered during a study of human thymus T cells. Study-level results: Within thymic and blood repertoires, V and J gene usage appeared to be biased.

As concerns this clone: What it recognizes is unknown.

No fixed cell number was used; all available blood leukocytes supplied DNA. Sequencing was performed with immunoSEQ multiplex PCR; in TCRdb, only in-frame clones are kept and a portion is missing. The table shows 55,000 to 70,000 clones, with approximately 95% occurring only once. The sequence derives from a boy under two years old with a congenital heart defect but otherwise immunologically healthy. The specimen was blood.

The CDR3 sequence is CASGYTGSGNTIYF. The DNA for the CDR3 is TGTGCTAGTGGTTACACAGGGTCTGGAAACACCATATATTTT. The rearrangement joins TRBV12-5 to TRBJ1-3; D is possibly TRBD1 (6 bases). Per the germline V gene, CDR1 is LGHNT and CDR2 is FRNRAP. With 4 bases removed from V and 1 base from J, the gap between germline ends came to 8 bases. CDR3 size: 14 residues. Together with reference TRBV12-5 and TRBJ1-3, the CDR3 gives the full variable domain: DARVTQTPRHKVTEMGQEVTMRCQPILGHNTVFWYRQTMMQGLELLAYFRNRAPLDDSGMPKDRFSAEMPDATLATLKIQPSEPRDSAVYFCASGYTGSGNTIYFGEGSWLTVV.